The 28 T cell receptor beta chains below come from one sample, sequenced in a study of T cell responses to AZD1222 COVID-19 vaccine. Sequencing was performed with immunoSEQ multiplex PCR; in TCRdb, only in-frame clones are kept and a portion is missing. The sample shows about 140,000 clones, approximately 86% of them seen only once. The sequencing used peripheral blood, collected 28 days after the second AZD1222 dose. These receptors all stem from an adult who received the AZD1222 COVID-19 vaccine.

The chain recombines TRBV3-1 (or the pseudogene TRBV3-2) with TRBJ1-4; tentatively, D is TRBD1 (6 bases). The V end lost 4 bases, the J end lost 8 bases, and 14 bases lay between the germline ends. The CDR3 has 14 amino acids. The germline CDR1 and CDR2 sequences are LGHDT and YNNKEL (reference sequence). CDR3 sequence reads: CASSRGPGGEKLFF. The CDR3 nucleotides read TGTGCCAGCAGCCGGGGGCCGGGGGGAGAAAAACTGTTTTTT.

The chain has TRBV5-1 and TRBJ2-3; 11 nucleotides match TRBD2. V lost 0 bases and J lost 6; bases outside the gene matches: 0. The CDR3 contains 14 residues. The germline V gene encodes CDR1 SGHRS and CDR2 YFSETQ. This CDR3 reads CASSLASGGDTQYF. The CDR3 bases are TGCGCCAGCAGCTTGGCTAGCGGGGGGGATACGCAGTATTTT.

This chain uses TRBV5-1 with TRBJ1-1; D is unclear. Germline values: CDR1 SGHRS, CDR2 YFSETQ. V was pared by 2 bases and J by 2 bases, with 19 bases between. This CDR3 spans 17 amino acids. The CDR3 coding sequence is TGCGCCAGCAGCTTCGACAAGAACTTCGGACTAAACACTGAAGCTTTCTTT. Amino acid sequence: CASSFDKNFGLNTEAFF.

This clone showed up just a few times. The chain employs TRBV6-2 or TRBV6-3 and TRBJ2-4; TRBD2 might be the D (5 bases). There are 15 residues in the CDR3. The germline gives CDR1 MNHEY, CDR2 SVGEGT. V was shortened by 0 bases and J by 9 bases, with 15 bases between the two germline ends. Written as DNA, the CDR3 is TGTGCCAGCAGTTACTCGACATCACGGAGGCCCATTCAGTACTTC. Translated, it gives CASSYSTSRRPIQYF.

The table lists this clone with a few counts. The chain recombines TRBV18 with TRBJ1-2; D unresolved. Trimming removed 4 bases at V and 7 bases at J, with 7 bases between. The germline V gene has CDR1 KGHSH and CDR2 LQKENI. The CDR3 runs to 11 residues. The CDR3 protein is CASSQESGYTF. The CDR3 nucleotides read TGTGCCAGCTCACAGGAGTCTGGCTACACCTTC.

The V gene is TRBV2, the J gene TRBJ1-2; maybe TRBD1 (6 bases). V was shortened by 6 bases and J by 8 bases, with 16 bases between the two germline ends. The CDR3 runs to 13 residues. Germline V gives CDR1 SNHLY, CDR2 FYNNEI. CDR3 nucleotide sequence: TGTGCCAGCAGGTACTACAGGGACGACGGCTACACCTTC. Its protein product is CASRYYRDDGYTF.

V is TRBV7-2 and J is TRBJ2-7; D is unclear. Trimming took 3 bases from V and 2 from J, leaving 8 bases between them. Germline CDR1 reads SGHTA; CDR2 reads FQGNSA. The CDR3 totals 13 residues. The CDR3 is CASSFPLAYEQYF. As DNA, the CDR3 is TGTGCCAGCAGCTTCCCTTTGGCCTACGAGCAGTACTTC.

Notes on this clone: One end of the junction fails to match germline, which may point to a read error. V gene TRBV7-7 combines with J gene TRBJ1-4; TRBD1 aligns across 8 bases. CDR1 is SSHAT and CDR2 is FNYEAQ in the germline V gene (reference sequence). CDR3 size: 15 residues. CDR3 sequence: CASSLGSGGNEKLFF. CDR3 DNA: TGTGCTAGCAGCTTAGGCTCAGGGGGCAATGAAAAACTGTTTTTT. The whole variable domain, filled in from reference TRBV7-7 and TRBJ1-4, reads GAGVSQSPRYKVTKRGQDVTLRCDPISSHATLYWYQQALGQGPEFLTYFNYEAQPDKSGLPSDRFSAERPEGSISTLTIQRTEQRDSAMYRCASSLGSGGNEKLFFGSGTQLSVL.

The chain employs TRBV5-1 and TRBJ2-2; D is perhaps TRBD1 or TRBD2 (5 bases each). Germline CDR1 reads SGHRS; CDR2 reads YFSETQ. The CDR3 contains 15 residues. Trimming removed 5 bases at V and 4 bases at J, with 15 bases between. CDR3 region: CASRPGTTTTGELFF. For the CDR3, the DNA is TGCGCCAGCAGACCCGGGACGACGACCACCGGGGAGCTGTTTTTT. The whole variable domain, remainder taken from reference TRBV5-1 and TRBJ2-2, is KAGVTQTPRYLIKTRGQQVTLSCSPISGHRSVSWYQQTPGQGLQFLFEYFSETQRNKGNFPGRFSGRQFSNSRSEMNVSTLELGDSALYLCASRPGTTTTGELFFGEGSRLTVL.

The V call is TRBV14, the J call TRBJ1-6, with D perhaps TRBD1 (6 bases). Germline V lookup: CDR1 SGHDN, CDR2 FVKESK. Trimming took off 3 bases at V and 8 bases at J, with 8 bases between the two ends. This CDR3 has 13 residues. In DNA form, the CDR3 reads TGTGCCAGCAGCCACAGGGGTGATTCACCCCTCCACTTT. Amino acid sequence: CASSHRGDSPLHF.

The gene calls are TRBV9 and TRBJ2-2; D uncertain. Germline CDR1 reads SGDLS; CDR2 reads YYNGEE. V was cut by 3 bases and J by 1 base, with 1 base left in between. The CDR3 has 12 residues. The CDR3 nucleotides read TGTGCCAGCAGCGAGAACACCGGGGAGCTGTTTTTT. It specifies CASSENTGELFF.

The rearrangement uses TRBV6-5 and TRBJ1-2, with D possibly matching TRBD1 (5 bases). With 7 bases removed from V and 7 bases from J, the gap between germline ends came to 13 bases. Looked up from germline, CDR1 is MNHEY and CDR2 is SVGAGI. The CDR3 has 12 residues. Here the CDR3 DNA reads TGTGCCAGCAAGAGGCGGGGCTCTGGCTACACCTTC. Translating gives CASKRRGSGYTF.

This chain connects TRBV9 to TRBJ1-2; 9 bases match TRBD1. Germline V CDR1 and CDR2: SGDLS, YYNGEE. The CDR3 loop spans 15 amino acids. The trim removed 2 bases at V and 2 bases at J, leaving 4 bases unmatched. CDR3 bases: TGTGCCAGCAGCGTGTGGACAGGGGTCAACTATGGCTACACCTTC. Translated: CASSVWTGVNYGYTF.

The chain combines TRBV14 with TRBJ2-3; D unclear. CDR3 length: 12 amino acids. Trimming took 4 bases from V and 5 from J, leaving 7 bases between them. The germline V gene encodes CDR1 SGHDN and CDR2 FVKESK. The CDR3: CASSRFVDTQYF. For the CDR3, the DNA is TGTGCCAGCAGCCGCTTTGTAGATACGCAGTATTTT.

This chain connects TRBV5-1 to TRBJ1-2; D is possibly TRBD1 (6 bases). The germline CDR1 and CDR2 sequences are SGHRS and YFSETQ. The germline V and J ends were trimmed by 0 bases and 4 bases, with 13 bases remaining between them. The CDR3 spans 15 residues. CDR3 region: CASSLGQGLPYGYTF. Here the CDR3 DNA reads TGCGCCAGCAGCTTGGGGCAGGGGTTACCCTATGGCTACACCTTC.

In nucleotides, the CDR3 is TGCGCCAGCAGTTTCGACAGGAGCCAAGAGATCCAAGAGACCCAGTACTTC. Amino acid sequence: CASSFDRSQEIQETQYF. This sequence joins TRBV5-1 and TRBJ2-5, with D possibly being TRBD1 (6 bases). Germline V gives CDR1 SGHRS, CDR2 YFSETQ. Trimming stripped 5 bases from V and 1 base from J, with 21 bases between. The CDR3 covers 17 residues.

This clone has a handful of counts. This chain connects TRBV5-6 to TRBJ1-6, with a tentative D call TRBD1 (5 bases). CDR3 length: 14 residues. Trimming removed 4 bases from V and 8 bases from J, with 13 bases in between. Looked up from germline, CDR1 is SGHDT and CDR2 is YYEEEE. The CDR3 here is CASSTRVSDSPLHF. The CDR3 DNA is TGTGCCAGCAGCACCAGGGTGTCGGATTCACCCCTCCACTTT.

This rearrangement joins TRBV6-5 to TRBJ1-1; D unresolved. This CDR3 has 12 residues. V lost 6 bases and J lost 1, with 6 bases in between. Germline V gene data show CDR1 as MNHEY and CDR2 as SVGAGI. The CDR3 reads CASRVGNTEAFF. DNA for the CDR3: TGTGCCAGCAGGGTGGGGAACACTGAAGCTTTCTTT.

The chain uses TRBV11-2 and TRBJ2-3, with a weak D call TRBD1 (5 bases). The CDR3 is made up of 16 amino acids. V gave up 1 base and J gave up 4 bases, with 15 bases separating them. Germline V gives CDR1 SGHAT, CDR2 FQNNGV. CDR3 region: CASSLGTFPPADTQYF. For the CDR3, the DNA is TGTGCCAGCAGCTTAGGGACATTTCCCCCAGCAGATACGCAGTATTTT. Using reference TRBV11-2 and TRBJ2-3 for the parts outside the CDR3, the full variable domain is EAGVAQSPRYKIIEKRQSVAFWCNPISGHATLYWYQQILGQGPKLLIQFQNNGVVDDSQLPKDRFSAERLKGVDSTLKIQPAKLEDSAVYLCASSLGTFPPADTQYFGPGTRLTVL.

This chain uses TRBV7-2 with TRBJ2-3, with D maybe TRBD2 (5 bases). Germline V gene sequence: CDR1 SGHTA, CDR2 FQGNSA. This CDR3 region has 15 residues. V lost 1 base and J 1 base, leaving 9 bases between the germline ends. The DNA for the CDR3 is TGTGCCAGCAGCTTAGTTGTTAGCGGCACAGATACGCAGTATTTT. It codes for CASSLVVSGTDTQYF. Looking up the rest from reference TRBV7-2 and TRBJ2-3 gives the full variable domain: GAGVSQSPSNKVTEKGKDVELRCDPISGHTALYWYRQSLGQGLEFLIYFQGNSAPDKSGLPSDRFSAERTGGSVSTLTIQRTQQEDSAVYLCASSLVVSGTDTQYFGPGTRLTVL.

This chain links TRBV12-3 or TRBV12-4 with TRBJ2-7; tentatively, D is TRBD1 (5 bases). CDR3 length: 11 amino acids. Trimming removed 6 bases from V and 6 bases from J, with 9 bases in between. CDR3 residues: CASRLRGEQYF. The CDR3 region has the DNA TGTGCCAGCAGACTTAGGGGCGAGCAGTACTTC.

This chain uses TRBV27 with TRBJ2-7, with 9 bases lining up with TRBD2. CDR3 size: 15 residues. CDR1 and CDR2 from the germline V gene are MNHEY and SMNVEV (reference sequence). Trimming at V came to 3 bases and at J to 5 bases, leaving 8 bases not matched to a gene. The CDR3 DNA sequence: TGTGCCAGCAGTTTTAGTTCTAGCGGGATTAACGAGCAGTACTTC. Its translation: CASSFSSSGINEQYF.

J is TRBJ2-5 and V is TRBV7-2; 10 nucleotides agree with TRBD2. J gave up 3 bases and V 6 bases, and 7 bases lay outside the gene matches. CDR1 and CDR2 from the germline V gene are SGHTA and FQGNSA. The CDR3 totals 15 residues. CDR3 coding DNA: TGTGCCAGCAGTTTTAGCGGGGGGAACAAAGAGACCCAGTACTTC. Translation gives CASSFSGGNKETQYF.

This clone was observed a few times. The chain joins TRBV7-8 to TRBJ2-3, with TRBD2 identical over 10 bases. This CDR3 comprises 14 residues. The germline V gene encodes CDR1 SGHVS and CDR2 FQNEAQ. V lost 4 bases and J lost 5; bases outside the gene matches: 3. CDR3 in DNA: TGTGCCAGCAGCTCTAGCGGGAGCGGAGATACGCAGTATTTT. This encodes CASSSSGSGDTQYF.

The V gene is TRBV6-5, the J gene TRBJ1-3; D is perhaps TRBD1 (5 bases). This CDR3 is built from 15 residues. The germline V gene encodes CDR1 MNHEY and CDR2 SVGAGI. The V and J ends lost 0 bases and 1 base respectively, with 7 bases between them. CDR3 DNA sequence: TGTGCCAGCAGTTACTCGTCAGGGTCTGGAAACACCATATATTTT. This sequence encodes CASSYSSGSGNTIYF.

Concerning this clone itself: This specimen includes other DNA sequences encoding the same CDR3. The gene calls are TRBV18 and TRBJ1-3; possibly TRBD1 for D (5 bases). V dropped 2 bases and J dropped 4 bases, with 9 bases sitting between them. This CDR3 has 14 amino acids. Germline CDR1 KGHSH, CDR2 LQKENI. DNA of the CDR3: TGTGCCAGCTCACCAGAGGGGTCCGGAAACACCATATATTTT. Translation: CASSPEGSGNTIYF.

This chain links TRBV5-1 with TRBJ2-2, with 10 nucleotides matching TRBD1. V shed 4 bases and J 7 bases; nucleotides not matched to a gene: 7. Germline V CDR1 and CDR2: SGHRS, YFSETQ. The CDR3 covers 15 residues. CDR3 in amino acids: CASSLDRGPSGELFF. The DNA for the CDR3 is TGCGCCAGCAGCCTTGACAGGGGGCCGAGCGGGGAGCTGTTTTTT.

The gene calls are TRBV7-9 and TRBJ1-2; D is unclear. Trimming stripped 10 bases from V and 3 bases from J, with 15 bases between. The CDR3 has 13 residues. CDR1 and CDR2 (germline): SEHNR, FQNEAQ (reference sequence). CDR3 in amino acids: CATPTSRDYGYTF. The CDR3 DNA is TGTGCCACCCCAACCAGTCGAGACTATGGCTACACCTTC.